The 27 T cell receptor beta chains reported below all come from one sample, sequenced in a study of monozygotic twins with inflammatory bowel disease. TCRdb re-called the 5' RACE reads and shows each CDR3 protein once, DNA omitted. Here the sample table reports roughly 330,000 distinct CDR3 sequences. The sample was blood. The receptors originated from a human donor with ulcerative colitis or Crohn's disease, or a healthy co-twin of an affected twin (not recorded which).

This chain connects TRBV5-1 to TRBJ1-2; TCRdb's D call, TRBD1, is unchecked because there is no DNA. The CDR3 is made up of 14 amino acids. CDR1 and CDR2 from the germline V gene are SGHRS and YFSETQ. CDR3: CASSPPAYPYGYTF.

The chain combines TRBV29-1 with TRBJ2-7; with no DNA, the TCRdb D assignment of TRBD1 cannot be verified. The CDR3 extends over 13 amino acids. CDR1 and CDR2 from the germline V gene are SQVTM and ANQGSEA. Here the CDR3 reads CSVVAQGAYEQYF.

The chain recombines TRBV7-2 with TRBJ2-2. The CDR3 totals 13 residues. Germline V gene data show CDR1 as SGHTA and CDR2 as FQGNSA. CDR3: CASSLRVPGELFF. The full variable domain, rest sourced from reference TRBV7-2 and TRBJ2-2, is GAGVSQSPSNKVTEKGKDVELRCDPISGHTALYWYRQSLGQGLEFLIYFQGNSAPDKSGLPSDRFSAERTGGSVSTLTIQRTQQEDSAVYLCASSLRVPGELFFGEGSRLTVL.

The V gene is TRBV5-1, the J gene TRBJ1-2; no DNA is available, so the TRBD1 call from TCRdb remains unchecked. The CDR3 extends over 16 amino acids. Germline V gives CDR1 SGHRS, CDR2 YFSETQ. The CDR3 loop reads CASSLDMPGVFGGYTF.

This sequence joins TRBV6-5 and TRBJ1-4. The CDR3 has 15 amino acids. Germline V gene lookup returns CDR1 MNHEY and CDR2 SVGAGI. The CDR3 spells CASSLLATTNEKLFF.

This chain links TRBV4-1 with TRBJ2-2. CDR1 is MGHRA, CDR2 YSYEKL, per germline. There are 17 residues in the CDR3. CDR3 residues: CASSQLGGHANTGELFF.

The CDR3 reads CASSLGLAGITDTQYF. J is TRBJ2-3 and V is TRBV5-1; TCRdb's D gene call, TRBD2, goes unchecked for lack of DNA. Germline CDR1 reads SGHRS; CDR2 reads YFSETQ. The CDR3 is made up of 16 amino acids.

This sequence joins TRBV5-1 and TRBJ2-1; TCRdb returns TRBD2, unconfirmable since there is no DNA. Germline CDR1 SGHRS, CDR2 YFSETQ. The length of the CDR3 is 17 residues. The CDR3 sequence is CASSTGNSGSSYNEQFF.

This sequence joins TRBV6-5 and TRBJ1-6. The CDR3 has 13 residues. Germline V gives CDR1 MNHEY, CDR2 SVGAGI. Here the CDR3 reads CASSRAGNSPLHF.

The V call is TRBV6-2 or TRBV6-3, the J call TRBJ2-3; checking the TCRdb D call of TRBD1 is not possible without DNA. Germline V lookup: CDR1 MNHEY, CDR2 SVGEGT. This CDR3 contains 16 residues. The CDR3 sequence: CASSAPGSWSTDTQYF.

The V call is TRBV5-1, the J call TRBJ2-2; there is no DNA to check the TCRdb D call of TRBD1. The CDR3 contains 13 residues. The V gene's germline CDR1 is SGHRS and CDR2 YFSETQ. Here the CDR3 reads CASSEGVTGELFF.

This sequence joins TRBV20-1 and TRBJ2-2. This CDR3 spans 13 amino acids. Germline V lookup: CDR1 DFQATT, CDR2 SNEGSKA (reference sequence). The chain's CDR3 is CSARGPNTGELFF.

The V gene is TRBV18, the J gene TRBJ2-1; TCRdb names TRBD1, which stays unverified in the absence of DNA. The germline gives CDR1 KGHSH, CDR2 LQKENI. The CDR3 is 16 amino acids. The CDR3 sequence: CAISPGTGRFYNEQFF.

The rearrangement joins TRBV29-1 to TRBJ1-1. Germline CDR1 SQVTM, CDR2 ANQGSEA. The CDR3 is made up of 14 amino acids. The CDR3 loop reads CSVGYISRNTEAFF.

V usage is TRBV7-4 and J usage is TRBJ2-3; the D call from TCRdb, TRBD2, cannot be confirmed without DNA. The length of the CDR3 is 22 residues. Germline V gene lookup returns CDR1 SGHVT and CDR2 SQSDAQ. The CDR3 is CASSFFFTARSGSSESTDTQYF.

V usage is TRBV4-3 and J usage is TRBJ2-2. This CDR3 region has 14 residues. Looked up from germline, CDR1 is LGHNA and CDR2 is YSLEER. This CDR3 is CASSQDFLGGELFF.

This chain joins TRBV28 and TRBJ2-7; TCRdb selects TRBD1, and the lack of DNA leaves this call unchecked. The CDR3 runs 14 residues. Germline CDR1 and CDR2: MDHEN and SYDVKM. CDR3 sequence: CASSLVLPGNEQYF.

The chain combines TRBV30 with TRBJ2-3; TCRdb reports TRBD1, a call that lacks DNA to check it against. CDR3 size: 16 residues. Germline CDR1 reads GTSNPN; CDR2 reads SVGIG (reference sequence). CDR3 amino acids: CAWSGNRGLRTDTQYF.

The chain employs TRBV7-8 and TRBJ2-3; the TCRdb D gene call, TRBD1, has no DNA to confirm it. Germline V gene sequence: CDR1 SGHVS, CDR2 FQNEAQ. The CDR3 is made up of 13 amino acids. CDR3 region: CASSPPPSDTQYF.

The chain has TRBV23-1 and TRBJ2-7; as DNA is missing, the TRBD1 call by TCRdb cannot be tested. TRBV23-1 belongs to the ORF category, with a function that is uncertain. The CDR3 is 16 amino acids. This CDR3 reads CASSQPPGTEDYEQYF.

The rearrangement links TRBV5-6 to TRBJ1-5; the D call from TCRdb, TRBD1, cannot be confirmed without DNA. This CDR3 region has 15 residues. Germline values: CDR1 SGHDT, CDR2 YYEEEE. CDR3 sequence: CASSRAGGLSQPQHF.

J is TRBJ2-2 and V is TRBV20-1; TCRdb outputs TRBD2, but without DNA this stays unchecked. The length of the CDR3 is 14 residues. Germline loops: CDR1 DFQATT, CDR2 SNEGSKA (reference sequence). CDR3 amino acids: CSARAGGRAGELFF.

This CDR3 reads CSATTSGKHNEQFF. The chain carries TRBV20-1 and TRBJ2-1; TCRdb indicates TRBD2, and absent DNA this call remains unverified. In germline, CDR1 is DFQATT, CDR2 SNEGSKA (reference sequence). This CDR3 has 14 residues.

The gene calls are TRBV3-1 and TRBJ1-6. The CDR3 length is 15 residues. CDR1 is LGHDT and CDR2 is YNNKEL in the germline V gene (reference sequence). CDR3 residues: CASSQGRSYNSPLHF.

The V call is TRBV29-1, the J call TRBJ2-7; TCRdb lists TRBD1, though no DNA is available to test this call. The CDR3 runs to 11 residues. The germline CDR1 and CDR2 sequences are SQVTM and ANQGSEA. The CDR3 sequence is CSVQGGYEQYF.

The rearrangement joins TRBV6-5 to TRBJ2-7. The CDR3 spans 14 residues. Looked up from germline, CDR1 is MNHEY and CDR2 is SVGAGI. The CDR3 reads CASSSIGATYEQYF.

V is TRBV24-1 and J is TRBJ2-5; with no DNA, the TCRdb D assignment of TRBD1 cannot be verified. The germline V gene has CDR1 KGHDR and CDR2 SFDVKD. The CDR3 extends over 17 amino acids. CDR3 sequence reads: CATSDSAWRTGSETQYF.